Shown below are 30 T cell receptor beta chains from a single sample sequenced in a study of blood T cell repertoires in COVID-19. The method was immunoSEQ multiplex PCR; TCRdb's version includes in-frame clones alone and lacks a portion of them. Of roughly 300,000 clones listed, approximately 83% are singletons. Sample: peripheral blood. These receptors all stem from a human donor in a cohort sampled during active COVID-19.

The chain has TRBV4-1 and TRBJ2-3; D is possibly TRBD2 (6 bases). Germline lookup yields CDR1 MGHRA and CDR2 YSYEKL. Trimming shortened V by 1 base and J by 1 base, and 12 bases separated the two germline ends. This CDR3 comprises 16 residues. As DNA, the CDR3 is TGCGCCAGCAGCCAAGTATCTAGCGCTCGCACAGATACGCAGTATTTT. Its protein is CASSQVSSARTDTQYF.

The chain carries TRBV28 and TRBJ1-2; D gene unclear. Per germline, CDR1 MDHEN and CDR2 SYDVKM. V lost 2 bases and J 2 bases, leaving 15 bases between the germline ends. The CDR3 contains 16 residues. The CDR3 region is CASSLGGGQSNYGYTF. DNA of the CDR3: TGTGCCAGCAGTTTAGGTGGAGGGCAGTCCAACTATGGCTACACCTTC.

This chain links TRBV27 with TRBJ2-5, with 8 bases identical to TRBD1. The CDR3 has 16 amino acids. V was clipped by 6 bases and J by 4 bases; unmatched bases: 13. Germline CDR1 and CDR2: MNHEY and SMNVEV (reference sequence). The CDR3 region has the DNA TGTGCCAGCAGCCAAGAAAGGCACAGGGGGACAGAGACCCAGTACTTC. Protein: CASSQERHRGTETQYF.

This clone came up once. This chain connects TRBV3-1 (or the pseudogene TRBV3-2) to TRBJ2-2; D uncertain. V gave up 4 bases and J gave up 1 base, with 7 bases separating them. Per germline, CDR1 LGHDT and CDR2 YNNKEL (reference sequence). The CDR3 spans 14 residues. Here the CDR3 DNA reads TGTGCCAGCAGCCGGTACGGGAACACCGGGGAGCTGTTTTTT. This translates into CASSRYGNTGELFF.

V gene TRBV29-1 combines with J gene TRBJ2-3; 8 bases align to TRBD2. Germline V gene data show CDR1 as SQVTM and CDR2 as ANQGSEA. The CDR3 sequence is 14 residues long. With 8 bases clipped from V and 3 bases from J, the junction kept 10 bases outside the gene matches. CDR3 protein: CSSFSGLGTDTQYF. The CDR3 nucleotides read TGCAGCTCGTTTTCGGGACTAGGGACAGATACGCAGTATTTT.

V and J are TRBV7-3 and TRBJ1-6; 7 nucleotides align to TRBD1. V lost 4 bases, J lost 6 bases, and 3 bases stayed unmatched. The CDR3 totals 14 residues. In germline, CDR1 is SGHTA, CDR2 FQGTGA. This CDR3 reads CASSSGGSNSPLHF. CDR3 nucleotide sequence: TGTGCCAGCAGCTCAGGGGGTAGTAATTCACCCCTCCACTTT.

This clone has more than one count but fewer than ten. This chain uses TRBV11-3 with TRBJ1-1; D call uncertain. The CDR3 is made up of 13 amino acids. CDR1 and CDR2 (germline): SGHNT, YENEEA. The germline V and J ends were trimmed by 1 base and 4 bases, with 7 bases remaining between them. CDR3 in DNA: TGTGCCAGCAGCTTAGGAGAGGGCACTGAAGCTTTCTTT. It codes for CASSLGEGTEAFF.

The chain carries TRBV5-8 and TRBJ1-4, with 9 nucleotides matching TRBD1. With V trimmed by 3 bases and J by 8 bases, 5 bases remained unmatched. Germline V gene sequence: CDR1 SGHTS, CDR2 YDEGEE. CDR3 length equals 14 residues. CDR3 in DNA: TGTGCCAGCAGCTCCGGGACAGGGCCCGAAAAACTGTTTTTT. Its protein is CASSSGTGPEKLFF.

J is TRBJ1-1 and V is TRBV27; 9 bases fit TRBD1. Germline V gene sequence: CDR1 MNHEY, CDR2 SMNVEV (reference sequence). This CDR3 contains 19 residues. Losses at the gene ends were 2 bases for V and 4 bases for J; bases not matched to a gene: 17. In nucleotides, the CDR3 is TGTGCCAGCAGTTTACCCGGGACAGGGATACCCCTAAATCCCACTGAAGCTTTCTTT. The encoded protein is CASSLPGTGIPLNPTEAFF.

This chain joins TRBV18 and TRBJ1-4, with a possible D match to TRBD1 (5 bases). The germline V and J ends were trimmed by 3 bases and 6 bases, with 11 bases remaining between them. The CDR3 contains 14 residues. CDR1 is KGHSH and CDR2 is LQKENI in the germline V gene. In nucleotides, the CDR3 is TGTGCCAGCTCACCGGCAGGGTTGGATGAAAAACTGTTTTTT. It is translated as CASSPAGLDEKLFF.

This clone has a handful of counts. The V call is TRBV7-2, the J call TRBJ1-2; no reliable D call. Trimming pared 1 base from V and 8 bases from J, leaving 11 bases between. There are 13 residues in the CDR3. Per germline, CDR1 SGHTA and CDR2 FQGNSA. In DNA, the CDR3 is TGTGCCAGCAGCTTAGTACAGTCATCAGGCTACACCTTC. Amino acids: CASSLVQSSGYTF. The full variable domain, its missing parts supplied by reference TRBV7-2 and TRBJ1-2, is GAGVSQSPSNKVTEKGKDVELRCDPISGHTALYWYRQSLGQGLEFLIYFQGNSAPDKSGLPSDRFSAERTGGSVSTLTIQRTQQEDSAVYLCASSLVQSSGYTFGSGTRLTVV.

The chain employs TRBV2 and TRBJ1-3; a possible D gene is TRBD1 (5 bases). V shed 7 bases and J shed 3 bases, with 10 bases lying between them. The CDR3 is 13 residues long. Germline V lookup: CDR1 SNHLY, CDR2 FYNNEI. This chain's CDR3 is CASTEGLGNTIYF. CDR3 DNA: TGTGCCAGCACTGAGGGGCTTGGAAACACCATATATTTT.

The chain couples TRBV4-1 to TRBJ2-1; no clear D gene. This CDR3 is built from 17 residues. Germline CDR1 MGHRA, CDR2 YSYEKL. V was clipped by 2 bases and J by 2 bases, with 16 bases between them. CDR3 protein: CASSQQYTATTYNEQFF. DNA for the CDR3: TGCGCCAGCAGCCAACAATACACGGCTACTACCTACAATGAGCAGTTCTTC.

The chain carries TRBV29-1 and TRBJ2-1; the D gene is possibly TRBD1 (6 bases). CDR3 size: 13 residues. Germline-derived CDR1 and CDR2 are SQVTM and ANQGSEA. V shed 7 bases and J shed 3 bases, with 13 bases lying between them. The CDR3 coding sequence is TGCAGCGCCGACAGGAGCCTCTACAATGAGCAGTTCTTC. Translation: CSADRSLYNEQFF.

This clone was counted a few times. The chain uses TRBV5-4 and TRBJ2-3; TRBD1 is a possible D gene (5 bases). Germline loops: CDR1 SGHNT, CDR2 YYREEE (reference sequence). The CDR3 covers 14 residues. Trimming removed 0 bases from V and 4 bases from J, with 9 bases in between. The CDR3 region has the DNA TGTGCCAGCAGCTTGGTAAAGGGGCCAGATACGCAGTATTTT. It yields the protein CASSLVKGPDTQYF. The full variable domain, completed using reference TRBV5-4 and TRBJ2-3, is ETGVTQSPTHLIKTRGQQVTLRCSSQSGHNTVSWYQQALGQGPQFIFQYYREEENGRGNFPPRFSGLQFPNYSSELNVNALELDDSALYLCASSLVKGPDTQYFGPGTRLTVL.

V and J are TRBV5-1 and TRBJ2-7; 8 bases agree with TRBD1. V was clipped by 4 bases and J by 3 bases; unmatched bases: 6. CDR3 length equals 14 residues. Per germline, CDR1 SGHRS and CDR2 YFSETQ. CDR3 bases: TGCGCCAGCAGCCTCCCGGGACAGGTCTACGAGCAGTACTTC. Its protein is CASSLPGQVYEQYF.

The chain employs TRBV24-1 and TRBJ2-5; maybe TRBD1 (5 bases). The CDR3 runs to 14 residues. Germline CDR1 KGHDR, CDR2 SFDVKD. The germline V and J ends were trimmed by 0 bases and 3 bases, with 7 bases remaining between them. DNA for the CDR3: TGTGCCACCAGTGATTTGACGACAGAAGAGACCCAGTACTTC. The encoded protein is CATSDLTTEETQYF.

J is TRBJ1-2 and V is TRBV12-5, with TRBD1 identical over 9 bases. V was pared by 5 bases and J by 8 bases, with 6 bases of the junction left unmatched. Germline CDR1 LGHNT, CDR2 FRNRAP. The CDR3 is 13 residues long. The CDR3 spells CASGTTGGGGYTF. The CDR3 DNA is TGTGCTAGTGGTACAACAGGGGGCGGAGGCTACACCTTC. Full variable domain (rest looked up from reference TRBV12-5 and TRBJ1-2): DARVTQTPRHKVTEMGQEVTMRCQPILGHNTVFWYRQTMMQGLELLAYFRNRAPLDDSGMPKDRFSAEMPDATLATLKIQPSEPRDSAVYFCASGTTGGGGYTFGSGTRLTVV.

The table lists this clone with a few counts. CDR3 in DNA: TGCAGCGAACGAAAACCCGGGCAGGGGGTCTCCTACGAGCAGTACTTC. Protein sequence: CSERKPGQGVSYEQYF. The rearrangement links TRBV29-1 to TRBJ2-7, with 7 bases matching TRBD1. The germline V gene encodes CDR1 SQVTM and CDR2 ANQGSEA. Trimming cost V 7 bases and J 0 bases; bases outside gene matches: 15. The CDR3 runs 16 residues.

This sequence joins TRBV6-5 and TRBJ2-5; D not resolved. Trimming took 4 bases from V and 5 from J, leaving 14 bases between them. CDR1 is MNHEY and CDR2 is SVGAGI in the germline V gene. The CDR3 contains 14 residues. The CDR3 DNA reads TGTGCCAGCAGTTCCCATAGAGTTCTGGAGACCCAGTACTTC. It encodes CASSSHRVLETQYF.

CDR3 protein: CSVDLQGGTEAFF. CDR3 nucleotides: TGCAGCGTTGACTTACAGGGGGGTACTGAAGCTTTCTTT. This chain joins TRBV29-1 and TRBJ1-1, with TRBD1 matching 8 bases. CDR1 and CDR2 from the germline V gene are SQVTM and ANQGSEA. Trimming at V came to 3 bases and at J to 5 bases, leaving 5 bases not matched to a gene. The CDR3 contains 13 residues.

The chain combines TRBV28 with TRBJ2-7; D is unresolved. The CDR3 length is 12 residues. Trimming removed 6 bases from V and 3 bases from J, with 9 bases in between. Germline CDR1 and CDR2: MDHEN and SYDVKM. The CDR3 is CASREQNYEQYF. The CDR3 DNA follows: TGTGCCAGCAGGGAACAGAACTACGAGCAGTACTTC. Drawing the rest from reference TRBV28 and TRBJ2-7, the complete variable domain is DVKVTQSSRYLVKRTGEKVFLECVQDMDHENMFWYRQDPGLGLRLIYFSYDVKMKEKGDIPEGYSVSREKKERFSLILESASTNQTSMYLCASREQNYEQYFGPGTRLTVT.

V gene TRBV18 combines with J gene TRBJ2-3; 10 nucleotides match TRBD2. The CDR3 extends over 14 amino acids. Trimming removed 6 bases from V and 5 bases from J; junction bases left unmatched: 5. The germline CDR1 and CDR2 sequences are KGHSH and LQKENI. This chain's CDR3 is CASSLRLAGDTQYF. The DNA of the CDR3 is TGTGCCAGCTCCCTGAGACTAGCGGGAGATACGCAGTATTTT.

This sequence joins TRBV6-5 and TRBJ1-3, with a tentative D call TRBD1 (6 bases). Trimming removed 8 bases at V and 6 bases at J, with 14 bases between. This CDR3 has 13 amino acids. Germline CDR1 reads MNHEY; CDR2 reads SVGAGI. CDR3 sequence (DNA): TGTGCCAGCCAAGCAGGGGCTATAAACACCATATATTTT. It yields the protein CASQAGAINTIYF.

The chain employs TRBV4-1 and TRBJ2-7; 9 bases map to TRBD1. Germline-derived CDR1 and CDR2 are MGHRA and YSYEKL. There are 17 residues in the CDR3. J lost 2 bases, V lost 1 base, and 9 bases had no gene match. Here the CDR3 reads CASSQAPGTGNTYEQYF. The DNA for the CDR3 is TGCGCCAGCAGCCAAGCGCCCGGGACAGGGAATACCTACGAGCAGTACTTC.

The J gene is TRBJ2-7, the V gene TRBV10-3, with 8 bases identical to TRBD2. Germline V gene data show CDR1 as ENHRY and CDR2 as SYGVKD. The CDR3 has 15 residues. Germline trimming cut 8 bases from V and 2 bases from J; bases unmatched to any gene: 11. The CDR3 spells CAISGGASGAYEQYF. The CDR3 nucleotides are TGTGCCATCTCCGGGGGGGCTAGCGGAGCCTACGAGCAGTACTTC.

The J gene is TRBJ2-5, the V gene TRBV28, with 11 bases aligning to TRBD2. The ends lost 5 bases at V and 7 bases at J; junction bases unmatched: 9. CDR3 length: 15 residues. Germline CDR1 MDHEN, CDR2 SYDVKM. DNA for the CDR3: TGTGCCAGCAGTATAATAGCGGGAGGGCCCGGGACCCAGTACTTC. It encodes CASSIIAGGPGTQYF.

V is TRBV7-6 and J is TRBJ2-5, with D maybe TRBD2 (6 bases). Germline CDR1 SGHVS, CDR2 FNYEAQ. The CDR3 loop spans 15 amino acids. Trimming removed 4 bases from V and 7 bases from J, with 19 bases in between. The CDR3: CASSSQSPGRGTQYF. In nucleotides, the CDR3 is TGTGCCAGCAGCTCTCAATCCCCGGGGCGGGGGACCCAGTACTTC.

V is TRBV10-1 and J is TRBJ2-5, with D hard to call. This CDR3 region has 14 residues. The germline gives CDR1 WNHNN, CDR2 SYGVQD (reference sequence). V lost 0 bases and J 7 bases, leaving 12 bases between the germline ends. CDR3 amino acids: CASSESSPSGTQYF. The CDR3 nucleotides read TGCGCCAGCAGTGAGTCGAGTCCCTCAGGGACCCAGTACTTC.

The chain couples TRBV29-1 to TRBJ1-3; TRBD1 aligns across 7 bases. The CDR3 runs to 14 residues. Trimming took 4 bases from V and 0 from J; bases not matched to a gene: 3. Germline V CDR1 and CDR2: SQVTM, ANQGSEA. The CDR3 reads CSVGGGLSGNTIYF. The CDR3 DNA follows: TGCAGCGTTGGAGGGGGCCTCTCTGGAAACACCATATATTTT.